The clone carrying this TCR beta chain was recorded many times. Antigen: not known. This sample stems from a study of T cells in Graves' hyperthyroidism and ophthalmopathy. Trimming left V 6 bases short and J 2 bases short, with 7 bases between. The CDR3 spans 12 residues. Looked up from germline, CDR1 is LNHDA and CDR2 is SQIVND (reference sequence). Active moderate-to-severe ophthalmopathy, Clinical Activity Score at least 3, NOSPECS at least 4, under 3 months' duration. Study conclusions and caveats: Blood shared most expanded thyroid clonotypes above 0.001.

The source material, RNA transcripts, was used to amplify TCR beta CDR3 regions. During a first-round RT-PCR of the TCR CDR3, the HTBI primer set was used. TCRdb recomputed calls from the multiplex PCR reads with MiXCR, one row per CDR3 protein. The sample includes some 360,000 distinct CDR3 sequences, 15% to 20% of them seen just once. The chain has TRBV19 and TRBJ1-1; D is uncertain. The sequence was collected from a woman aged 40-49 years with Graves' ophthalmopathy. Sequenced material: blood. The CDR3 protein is CASRRPNTEAFF. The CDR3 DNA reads TGTGCCAGTAGGCGGCCAAACACTGAAGCTTTCTTT.